What follows are 23 T cell receptor beta chains derived from one specimen sequenced in a study of blood T cell repertoires in COVID-19. TCRdb's copy holds only in-frame clones and misses some; the assay was immunoSEQ multiplex PCR. The sample shows about 480,000 clones, 70% to 90% of them seen only once. The sequencing input was PBMCs or T cells enriched from blood (not recorded which). These receptors were collected from a woman in her fifties or sixties who had recovered from COVID-19.

V and J are TRBV7-9 and TRBJ1-1; possible D gene TRBD1, 5 bases. The V and J ends lost 5 bases and 2 bases respectively, with 9 bases between them. Germline lookup yields CDR1 SEHNR and CDR2 FQNEAQ (reference sequence). This CDR3 spans 13 amino acids. CDR3 protein: CASSRRGNTEAFF. The DNA of the CDR3 is TGTGCCAGCAGCAGGAGGGGTAACACTGAAGCTTTCTTT.

This clone was observed a handful of times. V usage is TRBV19 and J usage is TRBJ1-2; D unclear. Germline V CDR1 and CDR2: LNHDA, SQIVND (reference sequence). The V end was cut by 5 bases, the J end by 4 bases, with 17 bases between. The CDR3 loop spans 15 amino acids. CDR3: CASSSLRAGRYGYTF. CDR3 DNA sequence: TGTGCCAGTAGTTCCCTGAGGGCAGGACGCTATGGCTACACCTTC.

The table lists this clone with a count of one. The chain has TRBV24-1 and TRBJ2-2; D is possibly TRBD1 (6 bases). In germline, CDR1 is KGHDR, CDR2 SFDVKD. V gave up 12 bases and J gave up 3 bases, with 16 bases separating them. There are 14 residues in the CDR3. The CDR3 DNA follows: TGTGCCTCCAAACAGGGTTCGGACACCGGGGAGCTGTTTTTT. Protein product: CASKQGSDTGELFF.

The chain combines TRBV11-3 with TRBJ2-7; TRBD2 matches 10 bases. V lost 5 bases and J lost 7; bases outside the gene matches: 17. CDR1 SGHNT and CDR2 YENEEA come from the germline V gene. The CDR3 is 17 amino acids. CDR3 residues: CASSTFDERGGLSEQYF. DNA for the CDR3: TGTGCCAGCAGCACGTTCGACGAGCGGGGGGGCCTCTCGGAGCAGTACTTC. Combining the CDR3 with reference TRBV11-3 and TRBJ2-7 gives the whole variable domain EAGVVQSPRYKIIEKKQPVAFWCNPISGHNTLYWYLQNLGQGPELLIRYENEEAVDDSQLPKDRFSAERLKGVDSTLKIQPAELGDSAVYLCASSTFDERGGLSEQYFGPGTRLTVT.

This chain joins TRBV5-4 and TRBJ2-4, with TRBD1 as a possible D gene (6 bases). This CDR3 contains 19 residues. The germline V gene has CDR1 SGHNT and CDR2 YYREEE (reference sequence). V lost 0 bases and J lost 2, with 21 bases in between. CDR3 residues: CASSLGIGAGAVTKNIQYF. CDR3 DNA sequence: TGTGCCAGCAGCTTGGGGATTGGGGCAGGGGCGGTAACCAAAAACATTCAGTACTTC.

V is TRBV19 and J is TRBJ2-1; TRBD2 might be the D (6 bases). Trimming cost V 10 bases and J 2 bases, with 18 bases left between them. The germline CDR1 and CDR2 sequences are LNHDA and SQIVND (reference sequence). The CDR3 extends over 15 amino acids. In DNA, the CDR3 is TGTGCCACCCCGGCGGGCGGGGTAGCCTACAATGAGCAGTTCTTC. This gives the protein CATPAGGVAYNEQFF.

This clone occurred once. The rearrangement links TRBV7-8 to TRBJ1-3; the match to TRBD1 covers 7 bases. With 3 bases clipped from V and 0 bases from J, the junction kept 2 bases outside the gene matches. CDR1 SGHVS and CDR2 FQNEAQ come from the germline V gene. There are 15 residues in the CDR3. The CDR3 DNA reads TGTGCCAGCAGCTTGGGACAGTACTCTGGAAACACCATATATTTT. Amino acid sequence: CASSLGQYSGNTIYF.

The chain couples TRBV24-1 to TRBJ1-4, with TRBD1 matching 7 bases. The V and J ends lost 7 bases and 6 bases, in that order; junction bases with no gene match: 7. The CDR3 is 14 amino acids. CDR1 is KGHDR, CDR2 SFDVKD, per germline. The CDR3 DNA follows: TGTGCCACCAGCCCGAGGGGGACAGATGAAAAACTGTTTTTT. It translates to CATSPRGTDEKLFF.

The sample holds one count of this clone. This chain joins TRBV28 and TRBJ1-6; no firm D call. The CDR3 covers 12 residues. Trimming left V 6 bases short and J 6 bases short, with 6 bases between. Germline CDR1 and CDR2: MDHEN and SYDVKM. CDR3 sequence (DNA): TGTGCCAGCAGAGAGGGTAATTCACCCCTCCACTTT. Translating gives CASREGNSPLHF.

The gene calls are TRBV19 and TRBJ2-2; 9 bases fit TRBD1. The CDR3 is 16 amino acids. J lost 3 bases, V lost 7 bases, and 9 bases had no gene match. CDR1 is LNHDA and CDR2 is SQIVND in the germline V gene (reference sequence). The CDR3 sequence is CASKQPGQGHTGELFF. In DNA, the CDR3 is TGTGCCAGTAAACAGCCGGGACAGGGACACACCGGGGAGCTGTTTTTT.

This clone was observed a few times. The chain recombines TRBV5-4 with TRBJ1-6, with D possibly TRBD1 on 5 matching bases. This CDR3 is built from 18 residues. The V and J ends lost 2 bases and 0 bases respectively, with 15 bases between them. CDR1 and CDR2 (germline): SGHNT, YYREEE (reference sequence). CDR3 residues: CASSFATGQSSYNSPLHF. The CDR3 DNA reads TGTGCCAGCAGCTTCGCAACAGGCCAGAGCTCCTATAATTCACCCCTCCACTTT.

This chain joins TRBV10-3 and TRBJ1-2, with D possibly matching TRBD1 (6 bases). CDR3 length: 14 amino acids. V lost 6 bases and J 7 bases, leaving 18 bases between the germline ends. Germline V gene lookup returns CDR1 ENHRY and CDR2 SYGVKD. Here the CDR3 reads CAIRPPVGAGGYTF. CDR3 sequence (DNA): TGTGCCATCAGGCCGCCGGTGGGGGCTGGTGGCTACACCTTC.

V usage is TRBV6-5 and J usage is TRBJ1-3; 7 bases fit TRBD1. The CDR3 contains 15 residues. V dropped 6 bases and J dropped 0; count of bases not matched to a gene: 5. Per the germline V gene, CDR1 is MNHEY and CDR2 is SVGAGI. The CDR3 DNA reads as TGTGCCAGCAGGGTAGACAGGGACTCTGGAAACACCATATATTTT. Protein product: CASRVDRDSGNTIYF.

The chain links TRBV6-6 to TRBJ2-1, with D possibly matching TRBD1 (6 bases). V gave up 9 bases and J gave up 0 bases, with 9 bases separating them. The germline V gene encodes CDR1 MNHNY and CDR2 SVGAGI (reference sequence). This CDR3 contains 13 residues. The CDR3 nucleotides read TGTGCCAGTCGACAGGACTCCTACAATGAGCAGTTCTTC. Protein sequence: CASRQDSYNEQFF.

The chain is built from TRBV6-6 and TRBJ1-2, with 8 positions matching TRBD1. J was trimmed by 5 bases and V by 2 bases; bases with no gene match: 4. Germline values: CDR1 MNHNY, CDR2 SVGAGI (reference sequence). The CDR3 totals 14 residues. The CDR3 spells CASSYDTGGYGYTF. The CDR3 coding sequence is TGTGCCAGCAGTTACGATACAGGGGGATATGGCTACACCTTC.

The CDR3: CASSPAVGGQETQYF. CDR3 sequence (DNA): TGCGCCAGCAGCCCCGCGGTTGGTGGGCAAGAGACCCAGTACTTC. The J gene is TRBJ2-5, the V gene TRBV5-1; D is undetermined. CDR1 is SGHRS and CDR2 is YFSETQ in the germline V gene. This CDR3 spans 15 amino acids. Trimming pared 4 bases from V and 2 bases from J, leaving 15 bases between.

This chain joins TRBV5-1 and TRBJ1-6; D perhaps matches TRBD1 (5 bases). Germline values: CDR1 SGHRS, CDR2 YFSETQ. There are 14 residues in the CDR3. V was clipped by 5 bases and J by 6 bases, with 12 bases between them. The CDR3 sequence is CASSQAGSNSPLHF. CDR3 sequence (DNA): TGCGCCAGCAGTCAAGCAGGGTCTAATTCACCCCTCCACTTT. Drawing the rest from reference TRBV5-1 and TRBJ1-6, the complete variable domain is KAGVTQTPRYLIKTRGQQVTLSCSPISGHRSVSWYQQTPGQGLQFLFEYFSETQRNKGNFPGRFSGRQFSNSRSEMNVSTLELGDSALYLCASSQAGSNSPLHFGNGTRLTVT.

The rearrangement joins TRBV7-8 to TRBJ1-2; D might be TRBD1 (6 bases). V lost 4 bases, J lost 6 bases, and 18 bases lay in between. Germline V gene lookup returns CDR1 SGHVS and CDR2 FQNEAQ. The length of the CDR3 is 15 residues. Here the CDR3 reads CASSSYREGQDGYTF. CDR3 nucleotide sequence: TGTGCCAGCAGCTCCTACAGGGAGGGACAAGATGGCTACACCTTC.

The chain employs TRBV15 and TRBJ2-1; D perhaps matches TRBD2 (6 bases). This CDR3 region has 17 residues. The germline V gene encodes CDR1 LNHNV and CDR2 YYDKDF (reference sequence). The germline V and J ends were trimmed by 6 bases and 0 bases, with 18 bases remaining between them. The CDR3 DNA is TGTGCCACCAGAGGAGGGCTAGCGCTGAGCTCCTACAATGAGCAGTTCTTC. The encoded protein is CATRGGLALSSYNEQFF.

The chain employs TRBV19 and TRBJ1-1; the D is unclear. V was clipped by 4 bases and J by 1 base, with 13 bases between them. CDR1 is LNHDA, CDR2 SQIVND, per germline (reference sequence). The CDR3 runs to 15 residues. The CDR3 nucleotides read TGTGCCAGTAGTACCGAAGGGCGGGGGAACACTGAAGCTTTCTTT. The encoded protein is CASSTEGRGNTEAFF. Together with reference TRBV19 and TRBJ1-1, the CDR3 gives the full variable domain: DGGITQSPKYLFRKEGQNVTLSCEQNLNHDAMYWYRQDPGQGLRLIYYSQIVNDFQKGDIAEGYSVSREKKESFPLTVTSAQKNPTAFYLCASSTEGRGNTEAFFGQGTRLTVV.

CDR3 in DNA: TGCGCCAGCAGCTTGGATGCGGGGGCGTATAATTCACCCCTCCACTTT. Protein product: CASSLDAGAYNSPLHF. The chain carries TRBV5-1 and TRBJ1-6; D might be TRBD1 (6 bases). This CDR3 has 16 residues. Trimming pared 0 bases from V and 4 bases from J, leaving 11 bases between. The V gene's germline CDR1 is SGHRS and CDR2 YFSETQ.

CDR3 region: CATADSNQPQHF. The CDR3 nucleotides are TGTGCCACTGCGGATAGCAATCAGCCCCAGCATTTT. The chain combines TRBV6-6 with TRBJ1-5; D uncertain. This CDR3 contains 12 residues. CDR1 and CDR2 from the germline V gene are MNHNY and SVGAGI (reference sequence). V was cut by 10 bases and J by 0 bases, with 7 bases left in between.

The chain joins TRBV5-8 to TRBJ1-2; D unresolved. This CDR3 is 14 amino acids long. From germline, CDR1 is SGHTS and CDR2 YDEGEE. Deletions cut 9 bases from V and 8 bases from J, with 23 bases between. CDR3 DNA: TGTGCCACGGCTCGGGTCGAGTCGGCGAGGGGCTACACCTTC. It translates to CATARVESARGYTF.